The rows below give T cell receptor beta chains drawn from one sample of a study of blood T cell repertoires in COVID-19. TCRdb keeps only in-frame clones here, not all; method: immunoSEQ multiplex PCR. The table shows roughly 500,000 clones, with approximately 89% occurring only once. Sample: peripheral blood. The receptors were gathered from a man aged 18 to 35 with COVID-19, enrolled during active disease. Each CDR3 is given without its conserved first and last residue. Each record gives: V gene, D gene, J gene, CDR3 protein. A D gene is named only where the DNA matches it firmly.

TRBV3-1/TRBV3-2	NA	TRBJ2-5	ASSPKLVAPSETQY
TRBV18	TRBD1	TRBJ1-2	ASSDGDRIQNYGYT
TRBV5-6	NA	TRBJ2-6	ACENSGANVLT
TRBV27	TRBD2	TRBJ2-1	ASSFLLAGGVGNEQF
TRBV4-1	NA	TRBJ1-4	ASSQEAGAYF
TRBV19	TRBD1	TRBJ2-5	ASSIDLPEVGQGKETQY
TRBV7-2	NA	TRBJ2-5	ASSLVGRGGTKETQY
TRBV7-9	NA	TRBJ2-1	ASSLQGDNEQF
TRBV6-5	NA	TRBJ1-1	ASSFGTGQAF
TRBV5-5	NA	TRBJ1-5	ASSSFTGSNQPQH
TRBV18	NA	TRBJ2-2	ASSPPDTPRTGELF
TRBV2	TRBD1	TRBJ1-5	ASSETLPGQLNQPQH
TRBV6-5	TRBD1	TRBJ1-1	ANRQGAPEAF
TRBV6-2/TRBV6-3	TRBD1	TRBJ2-1	ASSFRDRGEEQF
TRBV11-1	TRBD2	TRBJ2-1	ASSLGLAGANEQF
TRBV6-5	TRBD1	TRBJ1-2	ASRGTGAFYGYT
TRBV7-9	NA	TRBJ2-5	ASSLNLGSRQETQY
TRBV7-9	NA	TRBJ2-5	ASSSQAARETQY
TRBV7-8	NA	TRBJ1-6	ASSFSGERSPLH
TRBV11-2	NA	TRBJ1-2	ASSSGSPQGYT
TRBV6-6	NA	TRBJ1-6	ASSYQDGTRDSPLH
TRBV2	NA	TRBJ2-3	ASSGGLGDTQY
TRBV9	TRBD2	TRBJ2-7	ASSAGTSGGDEQY
TRBV9	NA	TRBJ2-1	ASSPLLTGTIDNEQF
TRBV27	TRBD1	TRBJ2-7	ASSREQGLAYEQY
TRBV5-1	NA	TRBJ2-7	ASSLGAGGQGEQY
TRBV24-1	TRBD1	TRBJ2-3	ATSPQGADTQY
TRBV19	NA	TRBJ2-2	ASSIKSGYTGELF
TRBV13	NA	TRBJ2-7	ASAAGFSYEQY
TRBV24-1	NA	TRBJ1-5	ATSDSGFNQPQH
TRBV28	NA	TRBJ1-4	ASIYGAGVNNEKLF
TRBV7-9	NA	TRBJ1-5	ASSLAGGGNQPQH
TRBV4-2	NA	TRBJ2-3	ASSQAPADTQY
TRBV7-9	NA	TRBJ2-1	ASSPPSQGPYNEQF
TRBV5-4	NA	TRBJ2-3	ASSLDPGADTQY
TRBV5-1	NA	TRBJ1-6	ASSLASGDSPLH
TRBV29-1	TRBD1	TRBJ2-6	SVAKGTGGRGANVLT
TRBV10-3	NA	TRBJ1-1	ATGGVANTEAF
TRBV23-1	TRBD2	TRBJ2-2	ASSQGLAGPIMNTGELF
TRBV18	NA	TRBJ1-1	ASSPNGRGYTEAF
TRBV5-4	TRBD2	TRBJ2-7	ASRTSGGAGHEQY
TRBV15	NA	TRBJ1-6	ATSRVGTSYSPLH
TRBV24-1	NA	TRBJ2-7	ATSDSTGSFTEQY
TRBV6-1	NA	TRBJ1-1	ASSELGAMNTEAF
TRBV27	NA	TRBJ1-6	ASSSLVALITSNSPLH
TRBV23-1	NA	TRBJ2-5	ASSQVGELQETQY